This T cell receptor beta chain is drawn from a study of OX40 agonist ivuxolimab in advanced cancers. Patients were excluded for autoimmune disease history or systemic immunosuppression. Samples of blood were obtained at baseline, on cycle 4 day 1, and on cycle 7 day 1. The germline CDR1 and CDR2 sequences are SGHVS and FNYEAQ. The CDR3 length is 15 residues. V gave up 5 bases and J gave up 5 bases; unmatched junction bases: 5. TCRdb keeps only in-frame clones here, not all; method: immunoSEQ multiplex PCR. Among tens of thousands of clones listed, nearly 85% were seen once. The sequence was obtained from an adult with an advanced solid tumor such as melanoma, head and neck, liver or kidney cancer. The genes are TRBV7-6 and TRBJ2-2; TRBD2 matches 10 bases. The starting material was CD4+ or CD8+ T cells sorted from blood, obtained in a trial of the OX40 agonist ivuxolimab. CDR3 in amino acids: CASSEAGGLTGELFF. As DNA, the CDR3 is TGTGCCAGCAGCGAAGCGGGGGGGCTAACCGGGGAGCTGTTTTTT.